This is a list of T cell receptor beta chains from one sample in a study of cytomegalovirus exposure and HLA in healthy donors. Profiling relied on immunoSEQ multiplex PCR, and the TCRdb table lists in-frame clones only, not all of them. In the table there are about 140,000 clones, approximately 83% of which are singletons. Source material: PBMCs. These receptors originate from a woman between 40 and 50 years old in good health and CMV-seronegative. CDR3s include the opening cysteine and the closing phenylalanine or tryptophan. The D gene is left open where the match is weak. A row's size may be missing; if present it is once, few, many or a size class.

length: 16; J: TRBJ2-3; V: TRBV7-9; D: NA; size: NA; CDR3: CSSSLRLGTSTDTQYF; DNA: TGTTCCAGCAGCTTGCGGCTAGGGACAAGCACAGATACGCAGTATTTT
length: 13; J: TRBJ2-1; V: TRBV19; D: NA; size: NA; CDR3: CASSLPDRSEQFF; DNA: TGTGCCAGTAGTCTACCTGACAGGAGTGAGCAGTTCTTC
length: 16; J: TRBJ2-1; V: TRBV10-3; D: TRBD2; size: NA; CDR3: CAISEETSGGLNEQFF; DNA: TGTGCCATCAGTGAAGAGACTAGCGGGGGCCTAAATGAGCAGTTCTTC
length: 15; J: TRBJ2-7; V: TRBV28; D: TRBD1; size: few; CDR3: CASSLPGTGPHEQYF; DNA: TGTGCCAGCAGTTTACCAGGGACAGGTCCCCACGAGCAGTACTTC
length: 16; J: TRBJ2-3; V: TRBV5-1; D: TRBD1; size: NA; CDR3: CASSLATGARTDTQYF; DNA: TGCGCCAGCAGCTTGGCGACAGGGGCCCGCACAGATACGCAGTATTTT
length: 15; J: TRBJ2-3; V: TRBV18; D: NA; size: NA; CDR3: CASSPPSLATDTQYF; DNA: TGTGCCAGCTCACCACCGTCCCTAGCAACAGATACGCAGTATTTT
length: 14; J: TRBJ2-5; V: TRBV27; D: NA; size: NA; CDR3: CASSSHREGETQYF; DNA: TGTGCCAGCAGTTCTCACAGGGAGGGGGAGACCCAGTACTTC
length: 16; J: TRBJ2-7; V: TRBV7-8; D: TRBD2; size: NA; CDR3: CASSFTPAGSSYEQYF; DNA: TGTGCCAGCAGCTTCACCCCAGCGGGAAGCTCCTACGAGCAGTACTTC
length: 15; J: TRBJ2-1; V: TRBV27; D: TRBD2; size: NA; CDR3: CASGLAGGPYNEQFF; DNA: TGTGCCAGCGGGTTGGCGGGGGGGCCCTACAATGAGCAGTTCTTC
length: 14; J: TRBJ2-7; V: TRBV10-3; D: TRBD1; size: NA; CDR3: CATTPRDRVDEQYF; DNA: TGTGCCACCACACCACGGGACAGGGTGGACGAGCAGTACTTC
length: 16; J: TRBJ2-7; V: TRBV27; D: TRBD1; size: NA; CDR3: CASGKGPGTGTYEQYF; DNA: TGTGCCAGCGGCAAGGGGCCCGGGACAGGGACGTACGAGCAGTACTTC
length: 13; J: TRBJ1-4; V: TRBV10-3; D: TRBD1; size: once; CDR3: CAIRDREGQKLFF; DNA: TGTGCCATCAGAGACAGGGAAGGCCAGAAACTGTTTTTT